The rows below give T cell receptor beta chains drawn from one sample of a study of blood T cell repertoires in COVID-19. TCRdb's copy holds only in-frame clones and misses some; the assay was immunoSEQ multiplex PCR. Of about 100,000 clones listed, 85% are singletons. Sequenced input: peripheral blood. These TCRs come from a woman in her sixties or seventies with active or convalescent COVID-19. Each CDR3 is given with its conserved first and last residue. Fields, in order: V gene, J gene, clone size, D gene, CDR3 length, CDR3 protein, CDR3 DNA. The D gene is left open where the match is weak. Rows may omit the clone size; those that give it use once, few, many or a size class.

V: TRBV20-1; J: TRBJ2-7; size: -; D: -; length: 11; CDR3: CSATSRGEQYF; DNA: TGCAGTGCTACTTCAAGAGGGGAGCAGTACTTC
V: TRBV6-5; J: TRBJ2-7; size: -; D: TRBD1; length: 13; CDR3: CANSRDSSYEQYF; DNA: TGTGCCAACTCCCGGGACAGCTCCTACGAGCAGTACTTC
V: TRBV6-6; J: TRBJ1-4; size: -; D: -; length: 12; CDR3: CASSPWDFTLFF; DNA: TGTGCCAGCAGTCCCTGGGACTTTACACTGTTTTTT
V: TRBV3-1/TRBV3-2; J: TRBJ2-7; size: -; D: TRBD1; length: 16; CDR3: CASSQGSLGGAAEQYF; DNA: TGTGCCAGCAGCCAAGGCTCTTTAGGGGGCGCAGCCGAGCAGTACTTC
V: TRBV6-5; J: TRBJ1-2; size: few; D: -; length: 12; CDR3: CASSYSNGGYTF; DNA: TGTGCCAGCAGTTACTCTAACGGGGGCTACACCTTC
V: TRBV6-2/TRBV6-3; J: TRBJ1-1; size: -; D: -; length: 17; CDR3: CASSYSNNRAMNTEAFF; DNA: TGTGCCAGCAGTTACTCCAATAACAGGGCGATGAACACTGAAGCTTTCTTT
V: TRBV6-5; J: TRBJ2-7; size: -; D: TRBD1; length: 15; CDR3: CASSYSTKGGGEQYF; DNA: TGTGCCAGCAGTTACTCGACGAAAGGGGGCGGCGAGCAGTACTTC
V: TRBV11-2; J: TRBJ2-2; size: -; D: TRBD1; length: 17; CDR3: CASSSLNRDRGSGELFF; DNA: TGTGCCAGCAGCTCCTTGAACCGGGACAGGGGGAGCGGGGAGCTGTTTTTT
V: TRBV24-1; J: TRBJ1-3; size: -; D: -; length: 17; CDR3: CATSGLRGGVWENTIYF; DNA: TGTGCCACCAGTGGTCTCCGGGGGGGAGTATGGGAAAACACCATATATTTT
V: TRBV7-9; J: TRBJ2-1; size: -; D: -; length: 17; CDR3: CASSLLGSGSSYNEQFF; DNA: TGTGCCAGCAGCTTATTAGGCAGCGGAAGCTCCTACAATGAGCAGTTCTTC
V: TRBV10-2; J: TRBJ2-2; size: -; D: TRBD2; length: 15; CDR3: CASRPGGRGTGELFF; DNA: TGCGCCAGCAGACCGGGGGGGCGGGGCACCGGGGAGCTGTTTTTT
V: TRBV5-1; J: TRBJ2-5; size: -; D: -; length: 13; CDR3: CASSFSAGETQYF; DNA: TGCGCCAGCAGCTTCTCGGCGGGGGAGACCCAGTACTTC
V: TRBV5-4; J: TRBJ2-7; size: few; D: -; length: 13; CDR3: CASSQDSIYEQYF; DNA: TGTGCCAGCAGCCAGGACAGCATATACGAGCAGTACTTC
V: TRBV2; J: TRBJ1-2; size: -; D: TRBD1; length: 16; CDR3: CASSEFGYGTAYGYTF; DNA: TGTGCCAGCAGTGAATTTGGATACGGGACAGCGTATGGCTACACCTTC
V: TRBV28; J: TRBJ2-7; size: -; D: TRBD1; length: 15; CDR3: CASSSSDRVGLEQYF; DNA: TGTGCCAGCAGTTCCTCGGACAGGGTCGGGCTCGAGCAGTACTTC
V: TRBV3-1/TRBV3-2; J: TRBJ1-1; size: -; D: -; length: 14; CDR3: CASSQPYGGTEAFF; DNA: TGTGCCAGCAGCCAACCATACGGAGGGACTGAAGCTTTCTTT
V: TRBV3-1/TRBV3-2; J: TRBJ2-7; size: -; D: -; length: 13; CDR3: CASSPFSSGEQYF; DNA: TGTGCCAGCAGCCCATTCTCCTCGGGCGAGCAGTACTTC
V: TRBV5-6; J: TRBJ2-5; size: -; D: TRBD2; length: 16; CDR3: CASSYGGASQRETQYF; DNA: TGTGCCAGCAGCTACGGGGGGGCCTCGCAGCGGGAGACCCAGTACTTC
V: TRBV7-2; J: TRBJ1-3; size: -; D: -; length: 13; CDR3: CASSRGLGNTIYF; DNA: TGTGCCAGCAGCCGTGGACTGGGAAACACCATATATTTT
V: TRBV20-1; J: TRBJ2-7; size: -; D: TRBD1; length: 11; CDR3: CSTGQGYEQYF; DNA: TGCAGTACGGGACAGGGATACGAGCAGTACTTC
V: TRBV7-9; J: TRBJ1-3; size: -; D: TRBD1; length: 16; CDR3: CASSSRPGQGGNTIYF; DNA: TGTGCCAGCAGCTCCAGACCTGGACAGGGTGGAAACACCATATATTTT
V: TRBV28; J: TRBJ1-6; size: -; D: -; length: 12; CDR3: CASSPQNSPLHF; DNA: TGTGCCAGCAGTCCCCAAAATTCACCCCTCCACTTT
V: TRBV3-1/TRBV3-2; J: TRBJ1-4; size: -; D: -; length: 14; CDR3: CASSPDITNEKLFF; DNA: TGTGCCAGCAGCCCGGACATCACTAATGAAAAACTGTTTTTT
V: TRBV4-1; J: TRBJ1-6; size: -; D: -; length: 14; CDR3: CASSQDEQASPLHF; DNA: TGCGCCAGCAGCCAAGATGAACAGGCCTCACCCCTCCACTTT
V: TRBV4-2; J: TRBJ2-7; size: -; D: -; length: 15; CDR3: CASSQDRTASYEQYF; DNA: TGTGCCAGCAGCCAAGATCGGACAGCCTCCTACGAGCAGTACTTC
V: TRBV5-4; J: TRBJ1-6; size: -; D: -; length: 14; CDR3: CASSFYNRNSPLHF; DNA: TGTGCCAGCAGCTTCTATAACAGGAATTCACCCCTCCACTTT
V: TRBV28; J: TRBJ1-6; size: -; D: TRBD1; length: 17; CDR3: CASSSGTGTTNSSPLHF; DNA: TGTGCCAGCAGTTCAGGGACAGGAACCACGAATTCATCACCCCTCCACTTT
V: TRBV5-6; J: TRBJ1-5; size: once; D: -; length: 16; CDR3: CASSFGRVTSNQPQHF; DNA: TGTGCCAGCAGCTTCGGCAGGGTCACAAGCAATCAGCCCCAGCATTTT
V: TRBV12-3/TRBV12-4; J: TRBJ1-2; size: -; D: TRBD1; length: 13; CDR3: CASRGDRGYGYTF; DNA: TGTGCCAGCAGAGGGGACAGGGGGTATGGCTACACCTTC
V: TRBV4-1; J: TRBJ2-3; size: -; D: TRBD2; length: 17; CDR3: CASSHGLAGAAADTQYF; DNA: TGCGCCAGCAGCCATGGACTAGCGGGAGCAGCAGCAGATACGCAGTATTTT
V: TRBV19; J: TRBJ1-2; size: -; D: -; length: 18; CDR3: CASSIDSLTAGTLYGYTF; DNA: TGTGCCAGTAGTATAGATTCCTTGACTGCCGGGACTCTTTATGGCTACACCTTC
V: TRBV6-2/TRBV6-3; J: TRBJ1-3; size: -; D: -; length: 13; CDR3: CASSYSTGNTIYF; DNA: TGTGCCAGCAGTTACTCTACAGGAAACACCATATATTTT
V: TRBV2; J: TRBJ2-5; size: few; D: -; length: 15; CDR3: CAIREMGAIQETQYF; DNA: TGTGCCATCCGAGAAATGGGGGCTATACAAGAGACCCAGTACTTC
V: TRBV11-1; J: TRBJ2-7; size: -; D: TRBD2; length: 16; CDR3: CASTNSGSGGFSEQYF; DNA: TGTGCCAGCACCAACAGTGGTAGCGGGGGGTTCTCCGAGCAGTACTTC
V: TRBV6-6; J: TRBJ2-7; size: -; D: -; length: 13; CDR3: CASSYDRFYEQYF; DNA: TGTGCCAGCAGTTACGACAGGTTCTACGAGCAGTACTTC
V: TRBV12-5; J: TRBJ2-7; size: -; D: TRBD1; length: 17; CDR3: CASGLVQWGQGAWEQYF; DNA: TGTGCTAGTGGTTTGGTACAGTGGGGACAGGGGGCGTGGGAGCAGTACTTC
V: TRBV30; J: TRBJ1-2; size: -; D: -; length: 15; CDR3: CAWSVLREGRYGYTF; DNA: TGTGCCTGGAGTGTCCTCAGGGAAGGTCGCTATGGCTACACCTTC
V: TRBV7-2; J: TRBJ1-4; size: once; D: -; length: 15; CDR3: CASSIQGSTNEKLFF; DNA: TGTGCCAGCAGCATTCAGGGGTCCACTAATGAAAAACTGTTTTTT
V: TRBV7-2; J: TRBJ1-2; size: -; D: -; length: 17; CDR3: CASPAVSETTGRNGYTF; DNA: TGTGCCAGCCCTGCCGTGAGTGAGACAACGGGGAGGAATGGCTACACCTTC
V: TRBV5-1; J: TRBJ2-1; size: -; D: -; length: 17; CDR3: CASSFFVGAGDAGEQFF; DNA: TGCGCCAGCAGCTTCTTCGTGGGGGCGGGAGATGCGGGTGAGCAGTTCTTC
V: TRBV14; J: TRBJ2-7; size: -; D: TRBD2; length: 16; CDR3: CASSQGWASGSYEQYF; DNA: TGTGCCAGCAGCCAAGGCTGGGCTAGCGGGAGTTACGAGCAGTACTTC
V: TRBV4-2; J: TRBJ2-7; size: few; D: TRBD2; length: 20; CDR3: CASSQDVPSGSGGAQYEQYF; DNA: TGTGCCAGCAGCCAAGATGTCCCCTCGGGTAGCGGGGGGGCCCAATACGAGCAGTACTTC
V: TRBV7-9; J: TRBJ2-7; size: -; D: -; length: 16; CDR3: CASSLAGGFSSYEQYF; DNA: TGTGCCAGCAGCTTAGCGGGAGGTTTTTCCTCCTACGAGCAGTACTTC
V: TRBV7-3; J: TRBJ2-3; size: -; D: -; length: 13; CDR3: CASRTTSTDTQYF; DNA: TGTGCCAGCAGGACTACTAGCACAGATACGCAGTATTTT
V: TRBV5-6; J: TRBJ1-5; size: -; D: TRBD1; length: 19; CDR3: CASTRRGTGGRGSFQPQHF; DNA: TGTGCCAGCACTCGCCGCGGGACAGGGGGTCGGGGGAGTTTTCAGCCCCAGCATTTT